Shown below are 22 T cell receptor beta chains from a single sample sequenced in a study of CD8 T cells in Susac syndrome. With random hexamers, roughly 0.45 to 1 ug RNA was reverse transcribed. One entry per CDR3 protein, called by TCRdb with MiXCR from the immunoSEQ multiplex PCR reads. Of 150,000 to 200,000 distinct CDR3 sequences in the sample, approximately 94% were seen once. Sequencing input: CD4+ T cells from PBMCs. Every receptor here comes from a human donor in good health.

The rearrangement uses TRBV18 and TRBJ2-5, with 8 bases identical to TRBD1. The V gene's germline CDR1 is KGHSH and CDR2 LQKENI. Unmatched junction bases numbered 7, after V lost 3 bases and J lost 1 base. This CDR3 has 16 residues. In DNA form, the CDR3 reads TGTGCCAGCTCACCCACCCACGGACAGGGCCAAGAGACCCAGTACTTC. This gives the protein CASSPTHGQGQETQYF.

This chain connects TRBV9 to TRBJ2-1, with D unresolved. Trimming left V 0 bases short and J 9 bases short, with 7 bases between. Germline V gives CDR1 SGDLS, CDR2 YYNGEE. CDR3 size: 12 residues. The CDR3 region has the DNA TGTGCCAGCAGCGTAGTGCAAGGTGAGCAGTTCTTC. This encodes CASSVVQGEQFF.

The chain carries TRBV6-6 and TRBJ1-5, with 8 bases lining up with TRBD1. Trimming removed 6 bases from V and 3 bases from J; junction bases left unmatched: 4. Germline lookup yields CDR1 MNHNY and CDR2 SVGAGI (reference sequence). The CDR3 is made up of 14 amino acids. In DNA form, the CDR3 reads TGTGCCAGCAGCCCCAGGGGGCACAATCAGCCCCAGCATTTT. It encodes CASSPRGHNQPQHF.

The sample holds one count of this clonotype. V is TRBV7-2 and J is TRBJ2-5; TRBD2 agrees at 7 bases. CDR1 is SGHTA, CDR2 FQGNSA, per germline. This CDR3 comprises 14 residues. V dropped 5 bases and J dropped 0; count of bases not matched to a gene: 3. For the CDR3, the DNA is TGTGCCAGCAGCCAGGGACTACACCAAGAGACCCAGTACTTC. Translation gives CASSQGLHQETQYF.

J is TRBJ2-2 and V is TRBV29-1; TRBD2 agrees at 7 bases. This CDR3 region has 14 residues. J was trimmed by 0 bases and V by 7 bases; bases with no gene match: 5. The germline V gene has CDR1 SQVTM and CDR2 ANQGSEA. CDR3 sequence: CSASLAANTGELFF. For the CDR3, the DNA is TGCAGCGCATCTCTAGCGGCGAACACCGGGGAGCTGTTTTTT.

CDR3 loop: CASNPPGTYEQYF. The CDR3 region has the DNA TGTGCCAGCAATCCTCCTGGGACCTACGAGCAGTACTTC. The chain is built from TRBV2 and TRBJ2-7, with no clear D. The CDR3 is made up of 13 amino acids. From germline, CDR1 is SNHLY and CDR2 FYNNEI. With 7 bases removed from V and 2 bases from J, the gap between germline ends came to 12 bases. The variable domain in full, with the rest retrieved from reference TRBV2 and TRBJ2-7, is EPEVTQTPSHQVTQMGQEVILRCVPISNHLYFYWYRQILGQKVEFLVSFYNNEISEKSEIFDDQFSVERPDGSNFTLKIRSTKLEDSAMYFCASNPPGTYEQYFGPGTRLTVT.

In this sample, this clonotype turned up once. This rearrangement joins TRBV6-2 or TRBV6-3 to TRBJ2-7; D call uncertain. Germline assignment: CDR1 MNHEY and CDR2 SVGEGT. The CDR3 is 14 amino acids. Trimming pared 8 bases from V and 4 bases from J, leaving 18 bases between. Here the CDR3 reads CASVSSPSSYEQYF. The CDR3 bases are TGTGCCAGCGTGAGTAGCCCCTCATCTTACGAGCAGTACTTC.

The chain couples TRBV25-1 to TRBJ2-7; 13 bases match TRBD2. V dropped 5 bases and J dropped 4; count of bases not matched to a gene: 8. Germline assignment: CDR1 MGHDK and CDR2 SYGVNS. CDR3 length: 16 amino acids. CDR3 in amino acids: CASSNHRTSGSYEQYF. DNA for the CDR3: TGTGCCAGCAGTAACCATCGGACTAGCGGGAGTTACGAGCAGTACTTC.

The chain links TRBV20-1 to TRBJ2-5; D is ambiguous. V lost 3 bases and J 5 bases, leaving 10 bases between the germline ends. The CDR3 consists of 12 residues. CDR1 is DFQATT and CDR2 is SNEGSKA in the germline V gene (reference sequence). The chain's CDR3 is CSASWAWETQYF. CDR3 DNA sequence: TGCAGTGCTAGCTGGGCATGGGAGACCCAGTACTTC.

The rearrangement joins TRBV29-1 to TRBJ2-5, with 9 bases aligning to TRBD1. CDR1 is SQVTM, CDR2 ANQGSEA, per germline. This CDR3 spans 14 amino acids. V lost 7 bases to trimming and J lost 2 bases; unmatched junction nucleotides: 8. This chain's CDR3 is CSAEPGQGQETQYF. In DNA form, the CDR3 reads TGCAGCGCTGAGCCGGGACAGGGACAAGAGACCCAGTACTTC.

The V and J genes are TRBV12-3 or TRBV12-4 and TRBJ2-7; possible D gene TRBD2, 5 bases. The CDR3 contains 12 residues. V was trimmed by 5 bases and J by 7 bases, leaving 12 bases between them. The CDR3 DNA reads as TGTGCCAGCAGTCAACTAGTGGGGGAGCAGTACTTC. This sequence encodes CASSQLVGEQYF.

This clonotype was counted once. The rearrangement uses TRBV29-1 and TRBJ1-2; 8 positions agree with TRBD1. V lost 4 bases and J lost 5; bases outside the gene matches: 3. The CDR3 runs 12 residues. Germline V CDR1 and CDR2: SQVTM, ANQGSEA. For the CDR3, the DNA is TGCAGCGTTGTGACAGGGGTGTATGGCTACACCTTC. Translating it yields CSVVTGVYGYTF.

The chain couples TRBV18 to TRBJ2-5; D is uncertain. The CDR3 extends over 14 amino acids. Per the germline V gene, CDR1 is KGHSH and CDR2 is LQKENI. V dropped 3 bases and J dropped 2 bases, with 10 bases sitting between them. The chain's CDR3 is CASSPRLLQETQYF. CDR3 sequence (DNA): TGTGCCAGCTCACCGAGACTCTTGCAAGAGACCCAGTACTTC.

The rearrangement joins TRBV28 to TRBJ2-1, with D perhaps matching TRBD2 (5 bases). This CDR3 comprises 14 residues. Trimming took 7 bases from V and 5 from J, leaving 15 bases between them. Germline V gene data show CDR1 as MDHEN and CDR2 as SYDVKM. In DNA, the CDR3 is TGTGCCAGCACCCCGCCGTTAGCGAACAATGAGCAGTTCTTC. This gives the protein CASTPPLANNEQFF.

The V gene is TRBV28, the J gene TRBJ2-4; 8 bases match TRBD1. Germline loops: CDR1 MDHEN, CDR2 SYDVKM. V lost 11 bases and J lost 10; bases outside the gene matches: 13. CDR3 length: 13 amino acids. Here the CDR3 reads CAAWSGQGYIQYF. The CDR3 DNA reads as TGTGCCGCCTGGAGCGGACAGGGTTATATTCAGTACTTC.

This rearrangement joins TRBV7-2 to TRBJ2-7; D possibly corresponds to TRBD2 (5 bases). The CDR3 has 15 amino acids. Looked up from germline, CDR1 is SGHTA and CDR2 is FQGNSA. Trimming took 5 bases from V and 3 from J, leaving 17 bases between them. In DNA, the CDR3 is TGTGCCAGCAGCCCCTCGAGGGCAGGCTTCTACGAGCAGTACTTC. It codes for CASSPSRAGFYEQYF. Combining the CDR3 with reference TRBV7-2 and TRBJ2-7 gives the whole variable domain GAGVSQSPSNKVTEKGKDVELRCDPISGHTALYWYRQSLGQGLEFLIYFQGNSAPDKSGLPSDRFSAERTGGSVSTLTIQRTQQEDSAVYLCASSPSRAGFYEQYFGPGTRLTVT.

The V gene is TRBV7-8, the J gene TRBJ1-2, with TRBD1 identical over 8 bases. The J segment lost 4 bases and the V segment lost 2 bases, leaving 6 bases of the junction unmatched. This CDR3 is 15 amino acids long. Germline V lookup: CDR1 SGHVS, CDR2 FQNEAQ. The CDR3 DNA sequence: TGTGCCAGCAGCTTACGACAGGGGTCTGGCTATGGCTACACCTTC. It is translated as CASSLRQGSGYGYTF. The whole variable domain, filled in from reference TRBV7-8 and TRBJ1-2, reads GAGVSQSPRYKVAKRGQDVALRCDPISGHVSLFWYQQALGQGPEFLTYFQNEAQLDKSGLPSDRFFAERPEGSVSTLKIQRTQQEDSAVYLCASSLRQGSGYGYTFGSGTRLTVV.

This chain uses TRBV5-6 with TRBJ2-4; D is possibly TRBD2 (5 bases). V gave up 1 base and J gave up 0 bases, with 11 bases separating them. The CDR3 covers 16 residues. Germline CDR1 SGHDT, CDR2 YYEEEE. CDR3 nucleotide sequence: TGTGCCAGCAGCTTGTTTGGGAGTCTAGCCAAAAACATTCAGTACTTC. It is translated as CASSLFGSLAKNIQYF.

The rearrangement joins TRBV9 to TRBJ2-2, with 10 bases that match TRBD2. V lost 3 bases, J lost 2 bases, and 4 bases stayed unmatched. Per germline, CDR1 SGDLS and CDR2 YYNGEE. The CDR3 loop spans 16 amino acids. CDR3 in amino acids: CASSGSGRTNTGELFF. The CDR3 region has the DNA TGTGCCAGCAGCGGTAGCGGGAGGACCAACACCGGGGAGCTGTTTTTT.

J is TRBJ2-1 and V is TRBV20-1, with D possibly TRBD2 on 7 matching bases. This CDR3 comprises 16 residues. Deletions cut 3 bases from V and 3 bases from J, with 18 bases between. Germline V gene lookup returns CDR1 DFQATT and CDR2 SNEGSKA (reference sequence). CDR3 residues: CSASGLGGGHYNEQFF. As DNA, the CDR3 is TGCAGTGCTAGTGGGTTAGGGGGAGGGCACTACAATGAGCAGTTCTTC.

The CDR3 sequence is CSVGVYQETQYF. The CDR3 coding sequence is TGCAGCGTTGGGGTGTACCAAGAGACCCAGTACTTC. The gene calls are TRBV29-1 and TRBJ2-5; no reliable D call. Germline assignment: CDR1 SQVTM and CDR2 ANQGSEA. The CDR3 totals 12 residues. The V end was cut by 4 bases, the J end by 0 bases, with 6 bases between.

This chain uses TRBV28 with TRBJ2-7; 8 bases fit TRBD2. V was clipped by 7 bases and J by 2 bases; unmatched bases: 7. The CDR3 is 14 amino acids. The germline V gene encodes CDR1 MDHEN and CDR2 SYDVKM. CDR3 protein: CASIYGRGAYEQYF. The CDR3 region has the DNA TGTGCCAGCATCTACGGGAGGGGAGCCTACGAGCAGTACTTC.